The present T cell receptor (beta chain) was sequenced within a study of CD8 T cells in Susac syndrome (dated by TCRdb to between 2017 and 2020). Looking at the study overall: Whether CD8+ T cell activation and differentiation in Susac syndrome was antigen driven was tested using repertoire sequencing. The clonality of the CD8+ T cell repertoire was compared across over 9 healthy donors, around 14 Susac syndrome patients and under 17 multiple sclerosis patients. On the study overall, not on this receptor specifically: The TCR sequencing and HLA analysis was acknowledged to have included a relatively small number of individuals.

RNA was extracted with the RNeasy kit and roughly 0.5 to 1 ug was reverse transcribed using random hexamers. The immunoSEQ multiplex PCR assay, covering 54 Vbeta and 13 Jbeta segments, was used to amplify TCR beta CDR3 regions. To correct PCR amplification bias, a synthetic template baseline was used for both primer optimization and computational correction. In the authors' own workflow: Reads were assigned to V, D and J genes according to IMGT and analyzed in immunoSEQ Analyzer, with only productive sequences retained. Clonality was calculated as one minus the Shannon entropy normalized by log2 of the number of productive unique sequences. For each patient and control, public and private clones were evaluated within the 100 most prevalent clones. Clones were defined as Susac-specific when absent from the healthy and MS cohorts, from over a thousand published viral clones and from other ImmuneACCESS disease sequences. TCRdb reran the public reads through fastp at Q25 and MiXCR, keeping productive beta chains. Rows merge per CDR3 protein into single entries with the most common DNA and genes. The V and J calls were not made by the authors but by TCRdb's processing. This sample comprises about 280,000 distinct CDR3 sequences, 70% to 90% of them detected only once. Over 0.1% of the sample is taken by the ten largest.

High-throughput TCR beta sequencing profiled peripheral blood CD8+ and CD4+ T cells from healthy donors, Susac syndrome patients and multiple sclerosis patients. Multiple sclerosis controls were treatment-naive patients with stable or active relapsing-remitting disease fulfilling revised McDonald criteria. Bulk CD8+ and CD4+ T cells were purified by magnetic negative isolation, while CD8+ TEMRA cells were enriched using FACS. Blood was drawn into EDTA tubes, processed within 24 hours, and PBMCs were isolated by density gradient centrifugation. PBMCs destined for TCR sequencing were cryopreserved in liquid nitrogen and later thawed in a 37 °C water bath. The sorted or isolated CD4+, CD8+ and CD8+ TEMRA cells reached a purity of at least 90%. With regard to this clonotype: The clone's antigen remains unknown. No base qualities exist here, and no much larger clone lies one base off it.

CDR1 and CDR2 (SGDLS, YYNGEE) derive from the germline V gene. The CDR3, cysteine through phenylalanine, is 14 amino acids long. Of the read, only the CDR3 DNA is kept; its 42 bases are in frame from base 1. V lost 4 bases and J lost 0 bases; the stretch between them is 10 bases long. The receptor's source is a human donor with multiple sclerosis. The receptor chain draws on TRBV9 and TRBJ1-1; matching of 5 bases hints at TRBD1 as the D gene. Input material: CD8+ T cells from PBMCs. Here the CDR3 is given as CASSSSGMNTEAFF. The DNA is as follows: TGTGCCAGCAGCTCTTCAGGGATGAACACTGAAGCTTTCTTT.